This entry lists 23 T cell receptor beta chains sequenced from one sample in a study of blood T cells in healthy people across ages. Together with a sample-barcoded 5' primer, a J-beta primer mix was included in a second PCR lasting roughly 6 to 12 cycles. TCRdb re-called the 5' RACE reads with MiXCR, one entry per CDR3 protein. Here the sample spans around 1,900,000 distinct CDR3 sequences, about two fifths being singletons. The specimen was blood. The source of these receptors is a human donor in good health.

The chain joins TRBV3-1 to TRBJ1-2; TRBD1 matches at 9 bases. V lost 4 bases and J lost 8; bases outside the gene matches: 20. This CDR3 is 18 amino acids long. Germline V gene sequence: CDR1 LGHDT, CDR2 YNNKEL (reference sequence). The CDR3 region is CASSPNRGTGKALGGYTF. In DNA, the CDR3 is TGTGCCAGCAGCCCTAACCGAGGGACAGGGAAGGCCCTTGGCGGCTACACCTTC.

CDR3 protein: CASSWFLETQYF. The CDR3 nucleotides are TGTGCCAGCAGTTGGTTCCTTGAGACCCAGTACTTC. The chain combines TRBV2 with TRBJ2-5; no clear D. V was clipped by 5 bases and J by 5 bases, with 9 bases between them. Germline-derived CDR1 and CDR2 are SNHLY and FYNNEI. CDR3 length: 12 amino acids.

This clonotype appeared a few times. The chain has TRBV11-2 and TRBJ2-7; D uncertain. V was shortened by 1 base and J by 2 bases, with 12 bases between the two germline ends. The CDR3 has 15 residues. The V gene's germline CDR1 is SGHAT and CDR2 FQNNGV. CDR3 coding DNA: TGTGCCAGCAGCTTAGCTCGTAAGGGCCCCTACGAGCAGTACTTC. Amino acids: CASSLARKGPYEQYF.

This clonotype was detected a few times. The V call is TRBV20-1, the J call TRBJ2-3; D gene ambiguous. V was cut by 6 bases and J by 0 bases, with 13 bases left in between. In germline, CDR1 is DFQATT, CDR2 SNEGSKA (reference sequence). The length of the CDR3 is 14 residues. CDR3 region: CSAMRVRSTDTQYF. The DNA of the CDR3 is TGCAGTGCCATGAGAGTGCGTAGCACAGATACGCAGTATTTT.

The chain carries TRBV5-1 and TRBJ2-6, with D tentatively TRBD1 (5 bases). This CDR3 comprises 20 residues. From germline, CDR1 is SGHRS and CDR2 YFSETQ. Trimming cost V 0 bases and J 0 bases, with 19 bases left between them. CDR3 loop: CASSLESGSGIGSGANVLTF. For the CDR3, the DNA is TGCGCCAGCAGCTTGGAATCAGGATCAGGGATAGGCTCTGGGGCCAACGTCCTGACTTTC.

This clonotype occurred once. V and J are TRBV4-3 and TRBJ2-3; 13 positions agree with TRBD2. Germline V gene sequence: CDR1 LGHNA, CDR2 YSLEER. Trimming took 3 bases from V and 0 from J; bases not matched to a gene: 12. This CDR3 has 20 amino acids. This chain's CDR3 is CASSQDLGLAGASSTDTQYF. The CDR3 DNA follows: TGCGCCAGCAGCCAGGACCTCGGACTAGCGGGGGCTTCTAGCACAGATACGCAGTATTTT.

The V call is TRBV4-3, the J call TRBJ2-6; D not resolved. The germline V gene encodes CDR1 LGHNA and CDR2 YSLEER. V lost 2 bases and J 5 bases, leaving 19 bases between the germline ends. CDR3 length equals 18 residues. In DNA form, the CDR3 reads TGCGCCAGCAGCCAATTTTTCCGTCCTGGAGAGTGGGCCAACGTCCTGACTTTC. This translates into CASSQFFRPGEWANVLTF.

The gene calls are TRBV6-5 and TRBJ1-5, with no clear D. V dropped 6 bases and J dropped 0 bases, with 12 bases sitting between them. Germline V CDR1 and CDR2: MNHEY, SVGAGI. The CDR3 spans 15 residues. CDR3 sequence: CASRAPGPSNQPQHF. Written as DNA, the CDR3 is TGTGCCAGCAGGGCCCCCGGACCTAGCAATCAGCCCCAGCATTTT.

The V and J genes are TRBV5-1 and TRBJ2-1; the D gene is possibly TRBD2 (5 bases). CDR1 is SGHRS and CDR2 is YFSETQ in the germline V gene. Trimming shortened V by 6 bases and J by 6 bases, and 22 bases separated the two germline ends. CDR3 length: 16 residues. Here the CDR3 reads CASIPGKGRNCNEQFF. The CDR3 region has the DNA TGCGCCAGCATCCCGGGAAAGGGCCGGAATTGCAATGAGCAGTTCTTC.

The gene calls are TRBV4-2 and TRBJ2-7; D call uncertain. V lost 0 bases and J lost 3, with 15 bases in between. The CDR3 length is 16 residues. Germline V gene data show CDR1 as LGHNA and CDR2 as YNFKEQ. CDR3 in amino acids: CASSQDRELAGYEQYF. Written as DNA, the CDR3 is TGTGCCAGCAGCCAAGATCGTGAACTCGCCGGCTACGAGCAGTACTTC.

The chain is built from TRBV7-9 and TRBJ2-5; TRBD2 matches 10 bases. Per germline, CDR1 SEHNR and CDR2 FQNEAQ (reference sequence). The CDR3 loop spans 14 amino acids. V shed 4 bases, J shed 5 bases, and the junction held 4 bases outside the gene matches. DNA for the CDR3: TGTGCCAGCAGCTCGTATAGCGGGGGGGAGACCCAGTACTTC. Translation: CASSSYSGGETQYF.

The V gene is TRBV7-9, the J gene TRBJ1-1; D is ambiguous. The CDR3 sequence is 13 residues long. V dropped 1 base and J dropped 6 bases, with 9 bases sitting between them. Germline values: CDR1 SEHNR, CDR2 FQNEAQ (reference sequence). CDR3 residues: CASSLVVGAEAFF. The CDR3 nucleotides are TGTGCCAGCAGCTTAGTAGTCGGGGCTGAAGCTTTCTTT. Full variable domain (rest looked up from reference TRBV7-9 and TRBJ1-1): DTGVSQNPRHKITKRGQNVTFRCDPISEHNRLYWYRQTLGQGPEFLTYFQNEAQLEKSRLLSDRFSAERPKGSFSTLEIQRTEQGDSAMYLCASSLVVGAEAFFGQGTRLTVV.

The rearrangement joins TRBV29-1 to TRBJ2-5; tentatively, D is TRBD2 (5 bases). The CDR3 loop spans 12 amino acids. Germline assignment: CDR1 SQVTM and CDR2 ANQGSEA. V dropped 0 bases and J dropped 11 bases, with 13 bases sitting between them. DNA of the CDR3: TGCAGCGTTGAAGATATTGGGAGTGAGCAGTACTTC. Translated: CSVEDIGSEQYF.

The chain links TRBV12-3 or TRBV12-4 to TRBJ2-1; 7 bases match TRBD1. The CDR3 length is 14 residues. With V trimmed by 5 bases and J by 5 bases, 6 bases remained unmatched. CDR3 residues: CASSPSGTDNEQFF. The CDR3 DNA sequence: TGTGCCAGCAGTCCTTCCGGGACAGACAATGAGCAGTTCTTC.

This clonotype has more than one count but fewer than ten. The gene calls are TRBV7-2 and TRBJ2-5, with 7 nucleotides matching TRBD1. Trimming cost V 5 bases and J 5 bases; bases outside gene matches: 11. Germline CDR1 SGHTA, CDR2 FQGNSA. The CDR3 length is 15 residues. The CDR3 DNA sequence: TGTGCCAGCAGCAGGGCAGGGGGTGTTGCGGAGACCCAGTACTTC. Amino acids: CASSRAGGVAETQYF.

The J gene is TRBJ1-4, the V gene TRBV11-2; no clear D. The CDR3 consists of 14 residues. V was shortened by 1 base and J by 4 bases, with 7 bases between the two germline ends. CDR1 and CDR2 from the germline V gene are SGHAT and FQNNGV. As DNA, the CDR3 is TGTGCCAGCAGCTTAGGGGCCTATAATGAAAAACTGTTTTTT. Translated, it gives CASSLGAYNEKLFF.

V and J are TRBV12-3 or TRBV12-4 and TRBJ2-5; D call uncertain. V shed 2 bases and J shed 5 bases, with 12 bases lying between them. The CDR3 consists of 14 residues. CDR3 coding DNA: TGTGCCAGCAGTTTAATTGCTGCCCCTGAGACCCAGTACTTC. It is translated as CASSLIAAPETQYF.

This chain joins TRBV12-3 or TRBV12-4 and TRBJ2-7; D gene unclear. Trimming pared 2 bases from V and 4 bases from J, leaving 12 bases between. This CDR3 has 14 residues. The CDR3: CASSLIPGWYEQYF. CDR3 coding DNA: TGTGCCAGCAGTTTAATTCCGGGTTGGTACGAGCAGTACTTC.

This clonotype was recorded a few times. This rearrangement joins TRBV6-6 to TRBJ1-5; D is possibly TRBD1 (6 bases). With 10 bases removed from V and 9 bases from J, the gap between germline ends came to 31 bases. Germline CDR1 MNHNY, CDR2 SVGAGI (reference sequence). There are 17 residues in the CDR3. As DNA, the CDR3 is TGTGCCACCAAGGCCCCAGGGGCCGACGGGAATCAGTGGCCCCAGCATTTT. Protein product: CATKAPGADGNQWPQHF.

The V call is TRBV12-3 or TRBV12-4, the J call TRBJ1-5; TRBD1 aligns across 9 bases. V lost 7 bases and J lost 4; bases outside the gene matches: 5. The CDR3 has 14 amino acids. CDR3 nucleotides: TGTGCCAGCACTCTACAGGGGGCGAATCAGCCCCAGCATTTT. Translating gives CASTLQGANQPQHF.

This clonotype was seen only a few times. Relative to the germline gene, one junction end is altered; a read error may explain this. The chain couples TRBV15 to TRBJ1-5; D uncertain. Germline V gene lookup returns CDR1 LNHNV and CDR2 YYDKDF (reference sequence). This CDR3 is 16 amino acids long. In DNA form, the CDR3 reads TGTGCCACCAGCCAGATGGCCGGGGATAGCAACCAGCCCCAGCATTTT. Protein product: CATSQMAGDSNQPQHF.

The rearrangement links TRBV5-1 to TRBJ1-4; D uncertain. This CDR3 region has 15 residues. CDR1 and CDR2 (germline): SGHRS, YFSETQ. Trimming cost V 0 bases and J 6 bases, with 12 bases left between them. CDR3 residues: CASSLGGENYEKLFF. The CDR3 DNA sequence: TGCGCCAGCAGCTTGGGGGGTGAGAACTATGAAAAACTGTTTTTT.

This clonotype was recorded a few times. The rearrangement links TRBV29-1 to TRBJ2-7; 8 bases agree with TRBD1. The CDR3 length is 13 residues. J gave up 5 bases and V 6 bases, and 9 bases lay outside the gene matches. CDR1 and CDR2 (germline): SQVTM, ANQGSEA. For the CDR3, the DNA is TGCAGCGTCATACAGGGGGGCAGCGACGAGCAGTACTTC. Translated, it gives CSVIQGGSDEQYF.